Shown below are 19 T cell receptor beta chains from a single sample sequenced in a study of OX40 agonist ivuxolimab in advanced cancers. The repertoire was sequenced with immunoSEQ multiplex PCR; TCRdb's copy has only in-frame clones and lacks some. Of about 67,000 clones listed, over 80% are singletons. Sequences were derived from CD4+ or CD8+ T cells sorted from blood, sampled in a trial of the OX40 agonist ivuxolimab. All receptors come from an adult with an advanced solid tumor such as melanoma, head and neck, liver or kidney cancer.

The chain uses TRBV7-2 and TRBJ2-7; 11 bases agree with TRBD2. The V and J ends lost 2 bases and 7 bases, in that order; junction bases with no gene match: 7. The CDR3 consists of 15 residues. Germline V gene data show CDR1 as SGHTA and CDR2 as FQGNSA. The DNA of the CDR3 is TGTGCCAGCAGCTTAAGGCTAGCGGGAGGTCGTGAGCAGTACTTC. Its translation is CASSLRLAGGREQYF. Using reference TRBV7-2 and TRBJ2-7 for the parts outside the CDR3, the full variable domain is GAGVSQSPSNKVTEKGKDVELRCDPISGHTALYWYRQSLGQGLEFLIYFQGNSAPDKSGLPSDRFSAERTGGSVSTLTIQRTQQEDSAVYLCASSLRLAGGREQYFGPGTRLTVT.

Here the CDR3 DNA reads TGTGCCAGCAGTTACTCGTTAGTTGGGAACACTGAAGCTTTCTTT. Its protein product is CASSYSLVGNTEAFF. This chain uses TRBV6-5 with TRBJ1-1; D is unresolved. Per germline, CDR1 MNHEY and CDR2 SVGAGI. V was pared by 0 bases and J by 1 base, with 9 bases between. The CDR3 has 15 residues.

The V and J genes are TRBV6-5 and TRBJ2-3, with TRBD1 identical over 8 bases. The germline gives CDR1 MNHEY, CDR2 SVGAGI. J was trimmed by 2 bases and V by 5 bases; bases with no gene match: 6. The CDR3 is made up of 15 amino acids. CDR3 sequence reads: CASSTDRALTDTQYF. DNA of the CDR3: TGTGCCAGCAGTACGGACAGGGCGCTCACAGATACGCAGTATTTT.

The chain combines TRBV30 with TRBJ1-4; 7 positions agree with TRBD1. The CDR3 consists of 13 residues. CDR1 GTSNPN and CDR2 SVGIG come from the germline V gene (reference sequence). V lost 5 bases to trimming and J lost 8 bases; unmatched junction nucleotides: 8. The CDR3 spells CAWEQGMKEKLFF. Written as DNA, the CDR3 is TGTGCCTGGGAACAGGGGATGAAGGAAAAACTGTTTTTT. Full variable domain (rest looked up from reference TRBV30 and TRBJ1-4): SQTIHQWPATLVQPVGSPLSLECTVEGTSNPNLYWYRQAAGRGLQLLFYSVGIGQISSEVPQNLSASRPQDRQFILSSKKLLLSDSGFYLCAWEQGMKEKLFFGSGTQLSVL.

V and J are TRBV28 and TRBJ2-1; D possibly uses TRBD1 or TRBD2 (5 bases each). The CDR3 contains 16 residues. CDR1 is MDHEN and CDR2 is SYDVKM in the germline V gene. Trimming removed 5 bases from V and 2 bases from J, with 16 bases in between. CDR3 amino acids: CASSTPGPGAYNEQFF. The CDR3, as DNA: TGTGCCAGCAGTACGCCGGGACCCGGGGCCTACAATGAGCAGTTCTTC.

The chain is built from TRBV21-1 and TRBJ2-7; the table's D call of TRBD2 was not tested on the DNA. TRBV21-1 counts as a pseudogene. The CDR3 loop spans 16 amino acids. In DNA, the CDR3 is TGTGCCAGCAGCAAAAAGCGTTCGGGAGGGTCCTACGAGCAGTACTTC. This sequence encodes CASSKKRSGGSYEQYF.

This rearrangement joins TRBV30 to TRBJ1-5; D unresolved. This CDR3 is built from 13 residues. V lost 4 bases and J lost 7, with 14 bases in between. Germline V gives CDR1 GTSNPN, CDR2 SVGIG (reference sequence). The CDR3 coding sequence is TGTGCCTGGAACCTTCCTGGGAGACAGCCCCAGCATTTT. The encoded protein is CAWNLPGRQPQHF.

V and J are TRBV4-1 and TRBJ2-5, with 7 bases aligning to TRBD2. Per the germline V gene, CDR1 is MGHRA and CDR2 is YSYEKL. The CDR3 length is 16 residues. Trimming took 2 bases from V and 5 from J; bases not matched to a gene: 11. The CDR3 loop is CASSQSRLAGGETQYF. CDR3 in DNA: TGCGCCAGCAGCCAATCCCGACTAGCCGGGGGGGAGACCCAGTACTTC.

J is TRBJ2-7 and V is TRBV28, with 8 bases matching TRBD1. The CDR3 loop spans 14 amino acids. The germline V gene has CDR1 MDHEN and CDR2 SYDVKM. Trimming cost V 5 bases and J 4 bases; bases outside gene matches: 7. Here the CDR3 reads CASSASTGDYEQYF. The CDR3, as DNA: TGTGCCAGCAGTGCCTCGACAGGGGATTACGAGCAGTACTTC.

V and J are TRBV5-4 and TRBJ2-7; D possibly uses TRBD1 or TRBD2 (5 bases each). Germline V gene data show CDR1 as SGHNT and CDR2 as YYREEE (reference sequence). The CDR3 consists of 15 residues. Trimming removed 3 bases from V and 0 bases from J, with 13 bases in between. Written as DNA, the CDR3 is TGTGCCAGCAGCTGGGAGAACAGGTCCTCCTACGAGCAGTACTTC. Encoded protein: CASSWENRSSYEQYF. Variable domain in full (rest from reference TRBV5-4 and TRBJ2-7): ETGVTQSPTHLIKTRGQQVTLRCSSQSGHNTVSWYQQALGQGPQFIFQYYREEENGRGNFPPRFSGLQFPNYSSELNVNALELDDSALYLCASSWENRSSYEQYFGPGTRLTVT.

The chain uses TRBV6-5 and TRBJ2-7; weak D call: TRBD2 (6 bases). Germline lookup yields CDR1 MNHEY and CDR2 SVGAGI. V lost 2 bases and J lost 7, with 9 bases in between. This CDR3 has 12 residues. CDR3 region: CASSYGGKEQYF. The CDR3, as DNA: TGTGCCAGCAGTTACGGAGGGAAGGAGCAGTACTTC.

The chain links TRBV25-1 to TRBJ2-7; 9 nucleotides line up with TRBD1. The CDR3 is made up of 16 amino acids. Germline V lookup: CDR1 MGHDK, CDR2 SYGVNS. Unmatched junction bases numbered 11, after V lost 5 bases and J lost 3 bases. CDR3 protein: CASSLHLRDRDYEQYF. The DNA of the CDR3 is TGTGCCAGCAGTCTCCACCTCCGGGACAGGGACTACGAGCAGTACTTC.

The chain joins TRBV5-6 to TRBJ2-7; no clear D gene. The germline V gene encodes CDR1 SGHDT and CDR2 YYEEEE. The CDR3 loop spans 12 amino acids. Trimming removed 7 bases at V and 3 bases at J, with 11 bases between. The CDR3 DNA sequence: TGTGCCAGCGGTCGTAGAAACTACGAGCAGTACTTC. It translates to CASGRRNYEQYF. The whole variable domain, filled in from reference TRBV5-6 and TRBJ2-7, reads DAGVTQSPTHLIKTRGQQVTLRCSPKSGHDTVSWYQQALGQGPQFIFQYYEEEERQRGNFPDRFSGHQFPNYSSELNVNALLLGDSALYLCASGRRNYEQYFGPGTRLTVT.

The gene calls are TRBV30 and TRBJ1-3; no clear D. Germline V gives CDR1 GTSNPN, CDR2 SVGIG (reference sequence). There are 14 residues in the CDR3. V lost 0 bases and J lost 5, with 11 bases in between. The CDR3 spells CAWSVSSQRNTIYF. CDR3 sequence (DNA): TGTGCCTGGAGTGTAAGTTCGCAGCGAAACACCATATATTTT. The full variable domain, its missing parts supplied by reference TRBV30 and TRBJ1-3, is SQTIHQWPATLVQPVGSPLSLECTVEGTSNPNLYWYRQAAGRGLQLLFYSVGIGQISSEVPQNLSASRPQDRQFILSSKKLLLSDSGFYLCAWSVSSQRNTIYFGEGSWLTVV.

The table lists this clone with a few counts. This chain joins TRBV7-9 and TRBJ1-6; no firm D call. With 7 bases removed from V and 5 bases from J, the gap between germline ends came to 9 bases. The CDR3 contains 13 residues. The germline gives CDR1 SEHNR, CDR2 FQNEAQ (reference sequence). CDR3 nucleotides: TGTGCCAGCACCTCGGGAAATAATTCACCCCTCCACTTT. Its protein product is CASTSGNNSPLHF.

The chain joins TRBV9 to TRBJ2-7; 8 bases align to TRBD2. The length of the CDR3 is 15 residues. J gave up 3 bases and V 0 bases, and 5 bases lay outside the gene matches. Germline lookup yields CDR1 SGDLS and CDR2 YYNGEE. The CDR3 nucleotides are TGTGCCAGCAGCGTAGTAGCGGGAAATGGCTACGAGCAGTACTTC. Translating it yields CASSVVAGNGYEQYF.

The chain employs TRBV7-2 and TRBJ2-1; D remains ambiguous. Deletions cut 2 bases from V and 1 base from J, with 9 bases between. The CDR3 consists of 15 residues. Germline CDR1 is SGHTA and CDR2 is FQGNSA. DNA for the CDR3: TGTGCCAGCAGCTTATCGTCGACGTCCTACAATGAGCAGTTCTTC. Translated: CASSLSSTSYNEQFF.

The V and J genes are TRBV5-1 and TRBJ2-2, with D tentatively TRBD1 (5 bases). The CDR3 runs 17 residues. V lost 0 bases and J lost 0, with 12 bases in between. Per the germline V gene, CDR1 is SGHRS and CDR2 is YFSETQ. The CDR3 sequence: CASSLEYRSTNTGELFF. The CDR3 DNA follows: TGCGCCAGCAGCTTGGAATACAGGTCCACGAACACCGGGGAGCTGTTTTTT.

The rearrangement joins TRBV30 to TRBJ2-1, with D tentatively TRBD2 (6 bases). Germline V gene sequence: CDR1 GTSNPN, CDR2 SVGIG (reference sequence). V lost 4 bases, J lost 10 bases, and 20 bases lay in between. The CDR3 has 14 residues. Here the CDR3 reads CAWKNGLAIGEQFF. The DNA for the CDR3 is TGTGCCTGGAAAAACGGTCTAGCGATTGGCGAGCAGTTCTTC.